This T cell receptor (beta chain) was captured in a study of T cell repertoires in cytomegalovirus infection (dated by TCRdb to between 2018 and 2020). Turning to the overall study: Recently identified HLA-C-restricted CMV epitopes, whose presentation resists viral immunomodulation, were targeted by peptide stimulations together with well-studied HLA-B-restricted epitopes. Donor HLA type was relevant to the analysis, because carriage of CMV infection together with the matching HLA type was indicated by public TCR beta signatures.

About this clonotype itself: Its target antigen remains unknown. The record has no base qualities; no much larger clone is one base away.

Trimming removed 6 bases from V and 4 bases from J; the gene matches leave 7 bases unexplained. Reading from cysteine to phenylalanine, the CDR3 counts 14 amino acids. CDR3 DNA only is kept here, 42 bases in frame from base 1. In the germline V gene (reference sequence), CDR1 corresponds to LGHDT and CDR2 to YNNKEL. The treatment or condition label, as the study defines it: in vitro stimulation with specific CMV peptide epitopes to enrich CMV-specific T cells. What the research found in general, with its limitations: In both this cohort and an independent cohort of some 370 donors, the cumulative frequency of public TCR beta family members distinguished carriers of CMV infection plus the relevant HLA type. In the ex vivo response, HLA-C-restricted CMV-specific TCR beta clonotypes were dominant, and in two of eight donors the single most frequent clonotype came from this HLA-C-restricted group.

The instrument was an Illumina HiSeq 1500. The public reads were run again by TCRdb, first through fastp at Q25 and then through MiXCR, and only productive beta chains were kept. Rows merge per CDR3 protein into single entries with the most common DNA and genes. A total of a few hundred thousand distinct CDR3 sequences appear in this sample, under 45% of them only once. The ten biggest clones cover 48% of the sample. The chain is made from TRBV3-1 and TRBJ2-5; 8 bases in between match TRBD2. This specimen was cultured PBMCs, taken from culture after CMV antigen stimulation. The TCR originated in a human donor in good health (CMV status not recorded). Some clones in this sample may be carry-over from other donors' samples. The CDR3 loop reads CASSFPGGGETQYF. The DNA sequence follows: TGTGCCAGCAGTTTCCCCGGGGGGGGAGAGACCCAGTACTTC.